The subject of this entry is one T cell receptor beta chain. The antigen remains unidentified. The data originate from a study of T-cell reconstitution after alpha-beta-depleted transplantation in children. Study-level points and caveats: It was newly produced T cells that mostly accounted for T-cell counts and diversity one year after transplant. After transplant, high TCRbeta diversity at day 60 in some patients arose from surviving recipient T cells and thymic progenitors.

Germline lookup yields CDR1 DFQATT and CDR2 SNEGSKA (reference sequence). The CDR3 totals 11 residues. With 2 bases removed from V and 8 bases from J, the gap between germline ends came to 9 bases. Unique molecular identifiers were built into the TCRbeta library. Each CDR3 protein gets one entry after TCRdb re-called the PCR reads with MiXCR. The data hold about 460,000 distinct CDR3 sequences, with over 10% observed a single time. The source material was PBMCs, mostly from graft donor cells, sampled 180 days after TCRalphabeta/CD19-depleted stem cell transplant. V gene TRBV20-1 combines with J gene TRBJ2-5; D gene uncertain. The source is a female patient aged 2-10 years who had a stem cell transplant for aplastic anemia, so the T cells may come from the graft donor. CDR3 protein: CSARISPTQYF. The CDR3, as DNA: TGCAGTGCTAGAATCTCCCCAACCCAGTACTTC.